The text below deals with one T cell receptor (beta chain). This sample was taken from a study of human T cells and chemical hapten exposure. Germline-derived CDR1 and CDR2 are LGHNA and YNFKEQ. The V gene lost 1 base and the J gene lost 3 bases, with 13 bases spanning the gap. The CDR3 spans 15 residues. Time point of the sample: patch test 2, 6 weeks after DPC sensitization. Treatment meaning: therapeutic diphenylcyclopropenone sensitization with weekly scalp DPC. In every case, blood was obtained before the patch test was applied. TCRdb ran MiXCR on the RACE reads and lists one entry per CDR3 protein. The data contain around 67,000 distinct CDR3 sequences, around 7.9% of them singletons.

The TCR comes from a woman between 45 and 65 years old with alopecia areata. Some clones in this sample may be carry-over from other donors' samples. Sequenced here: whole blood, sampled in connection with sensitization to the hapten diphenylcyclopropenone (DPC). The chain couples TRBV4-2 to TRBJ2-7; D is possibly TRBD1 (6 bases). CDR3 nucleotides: TGTGCCAGCAGCCAAGTACAGGGAGAGAACTACGAGCAGTACTTC. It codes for CASSQVQGENYEQYF.